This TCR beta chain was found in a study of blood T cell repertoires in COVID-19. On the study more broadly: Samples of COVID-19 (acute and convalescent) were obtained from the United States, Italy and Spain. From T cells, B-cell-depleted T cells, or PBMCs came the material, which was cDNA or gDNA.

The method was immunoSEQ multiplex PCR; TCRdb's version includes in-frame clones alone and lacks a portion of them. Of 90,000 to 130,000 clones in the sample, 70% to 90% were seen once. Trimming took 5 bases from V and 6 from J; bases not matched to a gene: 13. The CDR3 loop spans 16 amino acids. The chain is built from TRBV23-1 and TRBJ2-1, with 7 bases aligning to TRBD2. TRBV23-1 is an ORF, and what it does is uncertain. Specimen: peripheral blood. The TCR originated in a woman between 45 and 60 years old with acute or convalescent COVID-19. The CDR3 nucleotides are TGCGCCAGCAGTAAGAGAGGACTAGTGATTGTCAATGAGCAGTTCTTC. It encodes CASSKRGLVIVNEQFF.